This T cell receptor (beta chain) was captured by sequencing in a study of Ad26.COV2.S vaccination and SARS-CoV-2 variants. Sequencing used immunoSEQ multiplex PCR; TCRdb keeps in-frame clones, though not all of them. The repertoire has about 180,000 clones, around 88% of them found once; the top ten carry 5.9%. Study results and limitations: Vaccinees displayed broader spike-specific TCR repertoires than placebo recipients.

This CDR3 has 13 residues. Trimming left V 2 bases short and J 1 base short, with 4 bases between. Of note for this clone: The antigen is undetermined.

The chain links TRBV12-3 or TRBV12-4 to TRBJ2-3; D is undetermined. The clonotype originates from a human donor who had recovered from COVID-19. The sequenced sample was peripheral blood, obtained after recovery from COVID-19. In nucleotides, the CDR3 is TGTGCCAGCAGTTTAATGGGCACAGATACGCAGTATTTT. Translation gives CASSLMGTDTQYF.